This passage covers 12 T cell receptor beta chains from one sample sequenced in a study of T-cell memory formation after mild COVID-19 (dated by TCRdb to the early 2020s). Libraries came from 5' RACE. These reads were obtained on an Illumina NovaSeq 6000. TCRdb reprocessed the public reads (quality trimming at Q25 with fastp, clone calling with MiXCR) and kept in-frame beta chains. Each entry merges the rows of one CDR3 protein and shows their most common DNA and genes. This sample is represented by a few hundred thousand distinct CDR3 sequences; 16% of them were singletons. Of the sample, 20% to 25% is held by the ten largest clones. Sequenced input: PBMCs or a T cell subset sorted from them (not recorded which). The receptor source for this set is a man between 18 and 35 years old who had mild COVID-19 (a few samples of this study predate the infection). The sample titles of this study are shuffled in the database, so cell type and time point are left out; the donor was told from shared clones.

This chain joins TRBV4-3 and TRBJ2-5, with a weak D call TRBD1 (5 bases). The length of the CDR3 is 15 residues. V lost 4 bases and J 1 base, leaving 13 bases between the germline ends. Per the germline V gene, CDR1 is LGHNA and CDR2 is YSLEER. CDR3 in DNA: TGCGCCAGCAGCCCTCGCTACCAGGGCCAAGAGACCCAGTACTTC. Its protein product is CASSPRYQGQETQYF.

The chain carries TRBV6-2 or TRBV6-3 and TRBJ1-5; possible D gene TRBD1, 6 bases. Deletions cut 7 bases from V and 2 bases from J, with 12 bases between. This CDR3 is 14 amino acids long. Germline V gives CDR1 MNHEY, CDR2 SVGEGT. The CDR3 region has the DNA TGTGCCAGCACTGGGGGCATCGGCAATCAGCCCCAGCATTTT. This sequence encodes CASTGGIGNQPQHF.

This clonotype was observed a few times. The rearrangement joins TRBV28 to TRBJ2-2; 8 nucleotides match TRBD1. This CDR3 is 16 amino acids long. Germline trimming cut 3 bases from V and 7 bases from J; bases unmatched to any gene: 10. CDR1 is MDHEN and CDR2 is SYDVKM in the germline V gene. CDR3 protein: CASSFWDRWWHGELFF. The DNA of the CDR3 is TGTGCCAGCAGTTTCTGGGACAGGTGGTGGCACGGGGAGCTGTTTTTT.

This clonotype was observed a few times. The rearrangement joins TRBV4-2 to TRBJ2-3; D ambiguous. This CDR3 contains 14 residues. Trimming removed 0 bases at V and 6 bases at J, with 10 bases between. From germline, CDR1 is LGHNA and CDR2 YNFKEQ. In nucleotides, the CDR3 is TGTGCCAGCAGCCAAGACGGTGGAAGGGATACGCAGTATTTT. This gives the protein CASSQDGGRDTQYF.

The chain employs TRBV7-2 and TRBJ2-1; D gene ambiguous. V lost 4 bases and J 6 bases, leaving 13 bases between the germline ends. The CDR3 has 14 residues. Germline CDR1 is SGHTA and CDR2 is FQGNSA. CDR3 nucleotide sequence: TGTGCCAGCAGCTCCCGACGCGCCACCAATGAGCAGTTCTTC. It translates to CASSSRRATNEQFF.

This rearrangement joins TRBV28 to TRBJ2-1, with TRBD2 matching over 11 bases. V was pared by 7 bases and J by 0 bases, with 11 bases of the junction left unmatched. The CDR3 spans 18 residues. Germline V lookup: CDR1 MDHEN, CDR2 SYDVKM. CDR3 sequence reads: CASTTLAGAPSSYNEQFF. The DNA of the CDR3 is TGTGCCAGCACCACACTAGCGGGGGCGCCTAGCTCCTACAATGAGCAGTTCTTC.

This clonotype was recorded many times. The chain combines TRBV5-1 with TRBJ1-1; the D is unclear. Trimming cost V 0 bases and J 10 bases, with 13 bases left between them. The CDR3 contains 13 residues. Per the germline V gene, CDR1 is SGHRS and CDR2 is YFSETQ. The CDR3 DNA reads TGCGCCAGCAGCTTGGATTGGGCAGATGGAGCTTTCTTT. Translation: CASSLDWADGAFF.

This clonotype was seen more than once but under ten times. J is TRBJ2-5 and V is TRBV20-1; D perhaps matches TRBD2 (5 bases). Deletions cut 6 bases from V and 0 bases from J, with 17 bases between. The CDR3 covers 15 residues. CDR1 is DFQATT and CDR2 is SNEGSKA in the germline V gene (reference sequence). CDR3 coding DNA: TGCAGTGCACCCTTGAGCGGAGCGTACCAAGAGACCCAGTACTTC. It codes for CSAPLSGAYQETQYF.

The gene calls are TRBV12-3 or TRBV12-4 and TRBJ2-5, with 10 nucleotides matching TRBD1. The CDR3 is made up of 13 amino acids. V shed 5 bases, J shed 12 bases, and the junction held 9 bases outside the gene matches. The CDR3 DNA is TGTGCCAGCAGTCACGCGGGACAGGGGTCGGAGTACTTC. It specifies CASSHAGQGSEYF.

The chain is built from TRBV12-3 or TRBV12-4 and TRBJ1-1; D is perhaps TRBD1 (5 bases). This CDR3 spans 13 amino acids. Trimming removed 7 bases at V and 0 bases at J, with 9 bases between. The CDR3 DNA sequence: TGTGCCAGCAAACCGACAGTGAACACTGAAGCTTTCTTT. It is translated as CASKPTVNTEAFF.

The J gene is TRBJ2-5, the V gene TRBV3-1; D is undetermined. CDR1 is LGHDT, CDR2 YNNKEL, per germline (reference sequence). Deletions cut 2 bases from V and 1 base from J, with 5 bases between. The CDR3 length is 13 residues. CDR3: CASSQRIQETQYF. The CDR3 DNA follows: TGTGCCAGCAGCCAACGGATCCAAGAGACCCAGTACTTC.

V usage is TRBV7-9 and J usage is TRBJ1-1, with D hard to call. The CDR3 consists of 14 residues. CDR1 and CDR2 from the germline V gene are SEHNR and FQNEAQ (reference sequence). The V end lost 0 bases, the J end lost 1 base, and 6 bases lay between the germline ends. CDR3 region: CASSLAYRNTEAFF. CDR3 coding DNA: TGTGCCAGCAGCTTAGCATACAGGAACACTGAAGCTTTCTTT.